Below, 2 T cell receptor beta chains from the same sample are listed, as sequenced in a study of T cell repertoires in cytomegalovirus infection. The antigens for these receptors are not known. In TCRdb, the reads were re-called with MiXCR into one record per CDR3 protein. The data show approximately 990,000 distinct CDR3 sequences, roughly 30% seen once. The specimen comprised cultured CD8+ T cells from PBMCs, sampled from culture after CMV antigen stimulation. The origin of the receptors is a human donor in good health (CMV status not recorded). Some clones in this sample may be carry-over from other donors' samples.

Only a few counts were recorded for this clonotype. This chain uses TRBV7-6 with TRBJ2-2; 10 positions agree with TRBD1. Germline V gene data show CDR1 as SGHVS and CDR2 as FNYEAQ. V lost 2 bases to trimming and J lost 5 bases; unmatched junction nucleotides: 5. This CDR3 has 16 residues. In nucleotides, the CDR3 is TGTGCCAGCAGCTTACGTGGGACAGGGGAAACCGGGGAGCTGTTTTTT. It yields the protein CASSLRGTGETGELFF.

The chain recombines TRBV12-5 with TRBJ1-2, with D uncertain. Per the germline V gene, CDR1 is LGHNT and CDR2 is FRNRAP. V dropped 5 bases and J dropped 8 bases, with 15 bases sitting between them. CDR3 size: 13 residues. As DNA, the CDR3 is TGTGCTAGTGGTCCCGGCCCGACCAGGGGCTACACCTTC. This encodes CASGPGPTRGYTF.